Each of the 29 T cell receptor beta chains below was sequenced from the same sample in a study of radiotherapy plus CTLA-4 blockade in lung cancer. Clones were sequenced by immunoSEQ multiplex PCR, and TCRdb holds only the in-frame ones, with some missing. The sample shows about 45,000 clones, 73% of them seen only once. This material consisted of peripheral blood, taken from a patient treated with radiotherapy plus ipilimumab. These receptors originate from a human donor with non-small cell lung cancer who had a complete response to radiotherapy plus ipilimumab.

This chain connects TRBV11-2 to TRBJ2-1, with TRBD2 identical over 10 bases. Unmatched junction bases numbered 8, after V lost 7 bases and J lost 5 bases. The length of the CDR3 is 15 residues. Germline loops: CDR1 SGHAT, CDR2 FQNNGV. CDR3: CASTRLAGGNNEQFF. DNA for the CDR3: TGTGCCAGCACCCGACTAGCGGGCGGGAACAATGAGCAGTTCTTC.

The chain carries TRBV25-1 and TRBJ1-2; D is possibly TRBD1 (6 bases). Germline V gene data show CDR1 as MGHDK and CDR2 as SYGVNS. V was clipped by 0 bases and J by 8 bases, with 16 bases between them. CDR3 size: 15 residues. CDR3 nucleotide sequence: TGTGCCAGCAGTGAATATCGGGGGGGGGCAGAGGGCTACACCTTC. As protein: CASSEYRGGAEGYTF.

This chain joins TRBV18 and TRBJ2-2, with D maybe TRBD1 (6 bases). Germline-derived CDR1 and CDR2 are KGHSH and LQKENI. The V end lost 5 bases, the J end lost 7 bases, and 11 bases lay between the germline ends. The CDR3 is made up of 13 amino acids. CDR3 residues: CASSAGQLGELFF. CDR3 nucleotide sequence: TGTGCCAGCTCAGCAGGACAGCTCGGGGAGCTGTTTTTT.

The CDR3 DNA reads as TGTGCCAGCAGCGGACAGGGGGTGGCAGATACGCAGTATTTT. The encoded protein is CASSGQGVADTQYF. V gene TRBV11-2 combines with J gene TRBJ2-3; TRBD1 matches at 10 bases. This CDR3 region has 14 residues. Trimming removed 5 bases from V and 4 bases from J; junction bases left unmatched: 3. The germline CDR1 and CDR2 sequences are SGHAT and FQNNGV. Full variable domain (rest looked up from reference TRBV11-2 and TRBJ2-3): EAGVAQSPRYKIIEKRQSVAFWCNPISGHATLYWYQQILGQGPKLLIQFQNNGVVDDSQLPKDRFSAERLKGVDSTLKIQPAKLEDSAVYLCASSGQGVADTQYFGPGTRLTVL.

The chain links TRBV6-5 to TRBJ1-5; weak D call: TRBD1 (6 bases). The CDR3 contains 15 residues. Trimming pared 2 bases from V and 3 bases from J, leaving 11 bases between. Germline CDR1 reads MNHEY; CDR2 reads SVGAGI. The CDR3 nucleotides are TGTGCCAGCAGTTACGGCGGGGGCCTCAATCAGCCCCAGCATTTT. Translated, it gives CASSYGGGLNQPQHF.

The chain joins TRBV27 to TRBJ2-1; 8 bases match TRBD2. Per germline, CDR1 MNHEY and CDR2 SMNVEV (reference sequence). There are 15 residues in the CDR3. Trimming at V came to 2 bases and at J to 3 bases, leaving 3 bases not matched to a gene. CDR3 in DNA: TGTGCCAGCAGTTTAGGGACTAGACTCTACAATGAGCAGTTCTTC. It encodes CASSLGTRLYNEQFF.

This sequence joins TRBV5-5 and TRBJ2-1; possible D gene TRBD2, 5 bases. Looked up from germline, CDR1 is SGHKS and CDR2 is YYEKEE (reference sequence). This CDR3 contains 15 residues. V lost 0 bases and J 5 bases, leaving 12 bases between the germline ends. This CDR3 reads CASSLGAGFDNEQFF. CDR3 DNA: TGTGCCAGCAGCTTGGGCGCGGGTTTCGACAATGAGCAGTTCTTC.

DNA for the CDR3: TGTGCCAGCAGCTTAGGGGGGACTAGCGGGGGCGCTGATACGCAGTATTTT. Translation gives CASSLGGTSGGADTQYF. This chain links TRBV11-3 with TRBJ2-3; 14 bases line up with TRBD2. The J segment lost 6 bases and the V segment lost 1 base, leaving 6 bases of the junction unmatched. CDR1 is SGHNT and CDR2 is YENEEA in the germline V gene. The length of the CDR3 is 17 residues.

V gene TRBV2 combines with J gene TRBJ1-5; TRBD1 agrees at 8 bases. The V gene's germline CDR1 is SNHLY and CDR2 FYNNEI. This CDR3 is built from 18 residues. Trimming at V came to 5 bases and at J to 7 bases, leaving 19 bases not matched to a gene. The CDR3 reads CASSLETGDPTIFQPQHF. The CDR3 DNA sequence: TGTGCCAGCAGTCTAGAGACAGGGGACCCGACTATCTTCCAGCCCCAGCATTTT. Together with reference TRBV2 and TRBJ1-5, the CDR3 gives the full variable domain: EPEVTQTPSHQVTQMGQEVILRCVPISNHLYFYWYRQILGQKVEFLVSFYNNEISEKSEIFDDQFSVERPDGSNFTLKIRSTKLEDSAMYFCASSLETGDPTIFQPQHFGDGTRLSIL.

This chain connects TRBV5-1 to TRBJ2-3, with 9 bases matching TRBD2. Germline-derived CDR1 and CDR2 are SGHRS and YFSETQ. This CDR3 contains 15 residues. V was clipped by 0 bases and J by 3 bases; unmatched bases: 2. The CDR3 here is CASSLAAGGTDTQYF. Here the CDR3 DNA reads TGCGCCAGCAGCTTGGCCGCGGGAGGGACAGATACGCAGTATTTT.

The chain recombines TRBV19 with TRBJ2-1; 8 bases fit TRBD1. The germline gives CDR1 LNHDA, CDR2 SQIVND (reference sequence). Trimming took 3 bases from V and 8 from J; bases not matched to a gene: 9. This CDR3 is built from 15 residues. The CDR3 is CASSIWTGPRDEQFF. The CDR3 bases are TGTGCCAGTAGTATTTGGACAGGGCCCCGGGATGAGCAGTTCTTC. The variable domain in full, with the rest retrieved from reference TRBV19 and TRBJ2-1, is DGGITQSPKYLFRKEGQNVTLSCEQNLNHDAMYWYRQDPGQGLRLIYYSQIVNDFQKGDIAEGYSVSREKKESFPLTVTSAQKNPTAFYLCASSIWTGPRDEQFFGPGTRLTVL.

The CDR3 protein is CASSPIGSGHRSYEQYF. As DNA, the CDR3 is TGTGCCAGCAGTCCTATAGGTTCGGGACACCGGTCCTACGAGCAGTACTTC. This chain joins TRBV27 and TRBJ2-5; perhaps TRBD1 as D (6 bases). With the DNA end fitting TRBJ2-7 better, the J assignment may be wrong. CDR1 is MNHEY and CDR2 is SMNVEV in the germline V gene (reference sequence). The CDR3 sequence is 17 residues long.

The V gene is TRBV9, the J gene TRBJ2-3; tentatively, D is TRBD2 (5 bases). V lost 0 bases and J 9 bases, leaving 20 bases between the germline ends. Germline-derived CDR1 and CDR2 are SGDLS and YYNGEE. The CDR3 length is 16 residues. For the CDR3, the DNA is TGTGCCAGCAGCGTAGACGGGAATCTAAACTCCAGGACGCAGTATTTT. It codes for CASSVDGNLNSRTQYF.

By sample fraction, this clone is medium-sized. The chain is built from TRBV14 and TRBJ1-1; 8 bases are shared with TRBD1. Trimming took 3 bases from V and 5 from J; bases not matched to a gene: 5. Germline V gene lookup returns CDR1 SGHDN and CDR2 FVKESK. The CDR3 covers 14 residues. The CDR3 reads CASSQQGAITEAFF. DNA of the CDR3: TGTGCCAGCAGCCAGCAGGGGGCTATAACTGAAGCTTTCTTT.

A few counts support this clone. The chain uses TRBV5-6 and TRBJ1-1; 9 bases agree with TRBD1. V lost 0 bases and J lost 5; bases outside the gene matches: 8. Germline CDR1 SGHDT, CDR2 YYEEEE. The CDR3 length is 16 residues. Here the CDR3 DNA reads TGTGCCAGCAGCTTGGGCTGGACAGGGGTTAGGACTGAAGCTTTCTTT. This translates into CASSLGWTGVRTEAFF.

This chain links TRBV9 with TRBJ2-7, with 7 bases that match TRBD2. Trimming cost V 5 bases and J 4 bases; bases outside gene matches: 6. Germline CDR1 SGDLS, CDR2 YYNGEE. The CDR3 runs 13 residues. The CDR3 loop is CASRINGRYEQYF. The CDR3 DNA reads TGTGCCAGCAGGATCAACGGGAGGTACGAGCAGTACTTC.

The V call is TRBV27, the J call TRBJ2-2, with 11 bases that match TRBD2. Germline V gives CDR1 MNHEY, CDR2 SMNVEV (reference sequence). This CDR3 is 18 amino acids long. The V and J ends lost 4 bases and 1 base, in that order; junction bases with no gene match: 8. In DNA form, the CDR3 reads TGTGCCAGCAGTTCACCATTAGCGGGAGGGGGGAACACCGGGGAGCTGTTTTTT. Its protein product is CASSSPLAGGGNTGELFF.

CDR3 protein: CASSFRDRGNSPLHF. CDR3 nucleotides: TGTGCCAGCAGCTTCCGGGACAGGGGAAATTCACCCCTCCACTTT. The rearrangement uses TRBV5-6 and TRBJ1-6; TRBD1 matches at 10 bases. The V segment lost 2 bases and the J segment 7 bases; nucleotides outside the gene matches: 3. The CDR3 has 15 residues. Per germline, CDR1 SGHDT and CDR2 YYEEEE.

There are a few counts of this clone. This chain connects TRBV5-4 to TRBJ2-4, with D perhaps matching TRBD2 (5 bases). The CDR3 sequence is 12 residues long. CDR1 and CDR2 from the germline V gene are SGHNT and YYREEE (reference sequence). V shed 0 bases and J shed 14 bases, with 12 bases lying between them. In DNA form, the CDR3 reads TGTGCCAGCAGCTTGGATACCGGGATTAAGTACTTC. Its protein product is CASSLDTGIKYF. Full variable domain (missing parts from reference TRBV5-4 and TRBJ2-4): ETGVTQSPTHLIKTRGQQVTLRCSSQSGHNTVSWYQQALGQGPQFIFQYYREEENGRGNFPPRFSGLQFPNYSSELNVNALELDDSALYLCASSLDTGIKYFGAGTRLSVL.

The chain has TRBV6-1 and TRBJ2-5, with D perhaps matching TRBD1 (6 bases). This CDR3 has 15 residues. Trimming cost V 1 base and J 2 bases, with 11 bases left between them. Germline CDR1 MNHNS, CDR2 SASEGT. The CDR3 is CASSEGYRVQETQYF. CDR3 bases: TGTGCCAGCAGTGAAGGATACAGGGTTCAAGAGACCCAGTACTTC.

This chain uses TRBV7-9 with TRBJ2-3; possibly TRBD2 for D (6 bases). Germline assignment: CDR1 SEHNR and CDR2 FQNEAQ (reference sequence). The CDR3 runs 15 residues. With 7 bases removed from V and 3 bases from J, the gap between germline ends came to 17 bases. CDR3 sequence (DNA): TGTGCCAGCAAATGGCGGGGAGTTGGAACAGATACGCAGTATTTT. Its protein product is CASKWRGVGTDTQYF.

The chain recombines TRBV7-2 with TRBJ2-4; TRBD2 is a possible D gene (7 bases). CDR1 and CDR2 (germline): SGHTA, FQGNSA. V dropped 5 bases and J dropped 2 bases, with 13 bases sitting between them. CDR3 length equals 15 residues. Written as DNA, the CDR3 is TGTGCCAGCAGCCCCGGGGGGCCGACCAAAAACATTCAGTACTTC. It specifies CASSPGGPTKNIQYF. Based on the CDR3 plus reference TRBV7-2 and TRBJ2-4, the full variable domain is GAGVSQSPSNKVTEKGKDVELRCDPISGHTALYWYRQSLGQGLEFLIYFQGNSAPDKSGLPSDRFSAERTGGSVSTLTIQRTQQEDSAVYLCASSPGGPTKNIQYFGAGTRLSVL.

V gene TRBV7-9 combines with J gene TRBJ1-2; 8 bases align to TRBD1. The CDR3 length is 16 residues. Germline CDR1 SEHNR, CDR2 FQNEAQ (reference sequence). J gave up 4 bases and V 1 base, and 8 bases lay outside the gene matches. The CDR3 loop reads CASSLETGTGPYGYTF. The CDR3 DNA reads TGTGCCAGCAGCTTAGAGACCGGGACAGGACCCTATGGCTACACCTTC.

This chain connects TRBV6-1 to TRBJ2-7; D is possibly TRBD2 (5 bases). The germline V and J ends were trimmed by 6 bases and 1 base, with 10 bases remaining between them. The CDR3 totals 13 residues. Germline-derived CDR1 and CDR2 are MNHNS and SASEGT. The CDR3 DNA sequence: TGTGCCAGCAGGCGGGCCATATCCTACGAGCAGTACTTC. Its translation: CASRRAISYEQYF.

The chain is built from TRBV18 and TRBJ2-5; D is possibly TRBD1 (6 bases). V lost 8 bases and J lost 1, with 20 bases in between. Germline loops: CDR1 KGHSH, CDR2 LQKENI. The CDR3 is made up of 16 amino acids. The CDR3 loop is CASPPAMRGFQETQYF. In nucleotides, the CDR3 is TGTGCCAGCCCCCCCGCCATGAGGGGGTTCCAAGAGACCCAGTACTTC.

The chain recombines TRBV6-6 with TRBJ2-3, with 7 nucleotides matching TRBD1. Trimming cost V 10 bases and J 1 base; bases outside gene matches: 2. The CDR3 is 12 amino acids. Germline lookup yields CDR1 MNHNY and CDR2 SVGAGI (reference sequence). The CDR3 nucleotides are TGTGCCATAGGACAGGGCACAGATACGCAGTATTTT. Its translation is CAIGQGTDTQYF.

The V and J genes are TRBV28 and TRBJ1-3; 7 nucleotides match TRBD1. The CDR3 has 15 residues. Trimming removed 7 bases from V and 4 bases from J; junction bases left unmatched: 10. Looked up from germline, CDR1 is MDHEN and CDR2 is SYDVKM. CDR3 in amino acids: CASTPPGGLGNTIYF. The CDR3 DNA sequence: TGTGCCAGCACTCCCCCAGGGGGTCTAGGAAACACCATATATTTT.

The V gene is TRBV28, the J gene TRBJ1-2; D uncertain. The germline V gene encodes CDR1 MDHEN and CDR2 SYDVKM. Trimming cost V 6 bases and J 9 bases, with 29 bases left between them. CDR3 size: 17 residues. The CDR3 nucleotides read TGTGCCAGCAGCACCGGGGTAAGGGCCCTGAGGTCCCAACGCTACACCTTC. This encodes CASSTGVRALRSQRYTF.

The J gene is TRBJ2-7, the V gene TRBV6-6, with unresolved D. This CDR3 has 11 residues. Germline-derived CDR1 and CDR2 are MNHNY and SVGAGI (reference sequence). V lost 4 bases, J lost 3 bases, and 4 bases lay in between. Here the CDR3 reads CASSSFYEQYF. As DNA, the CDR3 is TGTGCCAGCAGTTCGTTCTACGAGCAGTACTTC.